Listed here is a single T cell receptor (beta chain). This receptor's antigen is unknown. Base qualities are missing; no much larger clone stands one base away. This sample was included in a study of human T cells and chemical hapten exposure (dated by TCRdb to the early 2020s). Context from the whole study: For sensitization, 2% DPC in acetone was applied to a roughly 2 cm by roughly 2 cm area of upper inner arm skin. Blood samples were taken from patients before sensitization (week 0) and at 2, 6 and about 24 weeks after DPC sensitization. Under 30 alopecia patients gave blood for TCR sequencing at one to four time points (pre-sensitization, 2, 6 and 24 weeks). The study tracked peripheral blood TCR repertoire changes in vivo during primary and secondary sensitization to the hapten diphenylcyclopropenone (DPC) in alopecia patients. Weekly therapeutic DPC doses were additionally applied to the scalp of patients throughout the roughly 25-week study period. The mostly female patient cohort included alopecia areata with under or over 50% scalp involvement, alopecia totalis and alopecia universalis. Libraries were pooled for sequencing, and variation in per-sample TCR yields was attributed mainly to small differences in library volumes within the pool. Patch tests used Finn chambers with 0.01% DPC on the upper back, scored after 6 days by International Contact Dermatitis Research Group standards.

Receptor amplification or capture employed RACE. Sequenced using a NextSeq 500. During library preparation, unique molecular identifiers were attached to individual cDNA molecules so that TCRs could be counted in a quantitative, reproducible way. Both TCR alpha and TCR beta chains were sequenced from each blood RNA sample. The authors' analysis ran thus. Samples had a median of about 96,000 TCRs, with a range from roughly 20,000 to 700,000. V, J and CDR3 annotation of the TCR reads was performed with the Decombinator software suite. For the PS versus PT1 abundance plots, all samples were subsampled to the same number of TCRs (28,000). TCRs were defined as expanded if absent before sensitization and observed at least eight times at the 2-week time point. The public reads were quality trimmed at Q25 with fastp and then assembled into clones with MiXCR by TCRdb, keeping productive beta chains. Rows with a matching CDR3 protein are joined into one entry that keeps the most common DNA and genes. TCRdb assigned the V and J calls; the authors' analysis was not used. This sample gives roughly 140,000 distinct CDR3 sequences in total; 12% of them show up just once. About 1.3% of the sample belongs to the ten largest clones.

The intended sense of this specimen's time point label: patch test 2, 6 weeks after DPC sensitization. The treatment or condition label for this specimen denotes: therapeutic diphenylcyclopropenone sensitization with weekly scalp DPC. At each patch-test visit, blood was drawn before the patch test was applied. Eligible patients were aged 18 to 70, diagnosed with alopecia, deemed suitable for DPC therapy, and excluded if pregnant. Total RNA was extracted from unfractionated whole blood collected in Tempus Blood RNA tubes. The CDR3 measures 14 amino acids from cysteine to phenylalanine. The kept DNA is CDR3 alone, 42 bases in frame from the first base. Trimming removed 4 bases from V and 4 bases from J; the gene matches leave 6 bases unexplained. As encoded in the germline V gene, CDR1 is SGHRS while CDR2 is YFSETQ. Beyond this particular receptor, the publication reports: Repeated subsampling changed both the strength of the expansion versus patch-test correlation and the threshold at which the correlation became significant. A positive correlation was found between the number of PT1 expanded TCRs and patch test score, with significance reached at thresholds 8, 16 and 32 but not 4. Alopecia, a presumed autoimmune disease, was present in all patients, so the immune response of the patients might differ from that of healthy individuals. Compared with pre-sensitization or healthy control sets, expanded TCRs formed significantly more large CDR3 similarity clusters, which is consistent with antigen-driven responses. DPC sensitization did not change the number of TCRs with a frequency above 1 in 1000, and there was no evidence of changes in global repertoire structure.

The receptor was isolated from a woman aged 45-60 years with alopecia areata. Some clones in this sample may be carry-over from other donors' samples. The V and J genes are TRBV5-1 and TRBJ2-5; 8 central bases correspond to TRBD2. The starting material was whole blood, obtained in connection with sensitization to the hapten diphenylcyclopropenone (DPC). In nucleotides, the sequence is TGCGCCAGCAGCCAGGGACTAGGAGGAGAGACCCAGTACTTC. The encoded protein is CASSQGLGGETQYF. The full variable domain, completed from the reference TRBV5-1 and TRBJ2-5 proteins outside the CDR3, reads KAGVTQTPRYLIKTRGQQVTLSCSPISGHRSVSWYQQTPGQGLQFLFEYFSETQRNKGNFPGRFSGRQFSNSRSEMNVSTLELGDSALYLCASSQGLGGETQYFGPGTRLLVL.